This is a list of T cell receptor beta chains from one sample in a study of blood T cell repertoires in COVID-19. Sequenced by immunoSEQ multiplex PCR; TCRdb stores in-frame clones only, minus some. The data contain around 200,000 clones, over 70% of them singletons. Specimen: peripheral blood. These TCRs come from an older woman with acute or convalescent COVID-19. The CDR3 runs from the conserved cysteine through the conserved F or W. Fields, in order: V gene, J gene, clone size, D gene, CDR3 DNA, CDR3 protein. A D gene is named only where the DNA matches it firmly. Not all rows give a size; the values are once, few, many and, for expanded clones, a class.

TRBV29-1	TRBJ1-2	few	-	TGCAGCGGTTACAGTGATGGCTACACCTTC	CSGYSDGYTF
TRBV5-1	TRBJ1-4	-	TRBD1	TGCGCCAGCAGCTTGGGGACAGGGGTTGAAAAACTGTTTTTT	CASSLGTGVEKLFF
TRBV5-1	TRBJ2-1	-	TRBD2	TGCGCCAGCAGCTTTGGCGGGAGGGAAAATGAGCAGTTCTTC	CASSFGGRENEQFF
TRBV19	TRBJ1-1	few	-	TGTGCCAGTAGTCTCTCGACGGACTGGGCTGAAGCTTTCTTT	CASSLSTDWAEAFF
TRBV5-8	TRBJ1-1	-	-	TGTGCCAGCAGCTTGGCCCCATTCAGGGACATTGAAGCTTTCTTT	CASSLAPFRDIEAFF
TRBV5-1	TRBJ1-4	once	TRBD1	TGCGCCAGCAGTGGGCAGGGGGGAAATGAAAAACTGTTTTTT	CASSGQGGNEKLFF
TRBV12-5	TRBJ1-1	-	-	TGTGCTAGTGGAGGACGGGAGAACACTGAAGCTTTCTTT	CASGGRENTEAFF
TRBV3-1/TRBV3-2	TRBJ1-2	once	-	TGTGCCAGCAGCCAGGGGGGAGGCTATGGCTACACCTTC	CASSQGGGYGYTF
TRBV7-9	TRBJ1-6	-	TRBD1	TGTGCCACCCAGGGGGTATTAGATTCACCCCTCCACTTT	CATQGVLDSPLHF
TRBV29-1	TRBJ1-4	once	TRBD1	TGCAGCGTTGGTGTGTCGACAGGGAATGAAAAACTGTTTTTT	CSVGVSTGNEKLFF
TRBV6-6	TRBJ2-5	-	TRBD2	TGTGCCAGCAGAAAGGCGGGGGGAGAGACCCAGTACTTC	CASRKAGGETQYF
TRBV2	TRBJ1-4	-	TRBD1	TGTGCCAGCAGTCGACAGGGAGGAGAGGAAAAACTGTTTTTT	CASSRQGGEEKLFF
TRBV15	TRBJ1-5	-	-	TGTGCAAGTGGCCGGGTCGACGGGCCCCAGCATTTT	CASGRVDGPQHF
TRBV4-1	TRBJ1-3	-	TRBD1	TGCGCCAGCAGCCGACCTAGAACGGGACAGACCACCGGAAACACCATATATTTT	CASSRPRTGQTTGNTIYF
TRBV5-1	TRBJ2-2	few	TRBD1	TGCGCCAGCAGCCCGGGCGGGACAGGGGACACCGGGGAGCTGTTTTTT	CASSPGGTGDTGELFF
TRBV5-4	TRBJ1-3	few	-	TGTGCCAGCAAGCGCAGCAGCTCTGGAAACACCATATATTTT	CASKRSSSGNTIYF
TRBV28	TRBJ2-1	-	-	TGTGCCAGCAGTTTCCAACTTCGGGGAGTCAACAATGAGCAGTTCTTC	CASSFQLRGVNNEQFF
TRBV5-6	TRBJ1-1	-	TRBD1	TGTGCCAGCAGCGGACGGGACAGCTTCTCGGACACTGAAGCTTTCTTT	CASSGRDSFSDTEAFF
TRBV10-3	TRBJ2-2	-	-	TGTGCCATCAGTGAGTTTCGGGGGACCACCGGGGAGCTGTTTTTT	CAISEFRGTTGELFF
TRBV19	TRBJ2-7	-	TRBD2	TGTGCCAGTAGTATAAGCGGGAGTCCGGAAGAGCAGTACTTC	CASSISGSPEEQYF
TRBV4-1	TRBJ2-7	few	TRBD1	TGCGCCAGCAGCCAAGTGTTGGGACAGGGGGCCTACGAGCAGTACTTC	CASSQVLGQGAYEQYF
TRBV2	TRBJ2-7	-	TRBD2	TGTGCCAGCAGTGACCTGGTGGCTAGCGGGACCTACGAGCAGTACTTC	CASSDLVASGTYEQYF
TRBV18	TRBJ1-5	-	-	TGTGCCAGCTCAGGGGGGATGGGTCAGCCCCAGCATTTT	CASSGGMGQPQHF
TRBV5-4	TRBJ2-1	-	TRBD2	TGTGCCAGCAGCTTGGCCAAAGCGGGAGCTGCGTACAATGAGCAGTTCTTC	CASSLAKAGAAYNEQFF
TRBV19	TRBJ2-3	-	-	TGTGCCAGTAGTGCCCGCATTGCGGCCGGGGCAGATACGCAGTATTTT	CASSARIAAGADTQYF
TRBV28	TRBJ1-1	-	TRBD1	TGTGCCAGCAGTTACGGACAGGGGGCCGGAGCTTTCTTT	CASSYGQGAGAFF
TRBV10-3	TRBJ1-2	-	TRBD1	TGTGCCACGACGGGACAGTTGGAAAACTATGGCTACACCTTC	CATTGQLENYGYTF
TRBV3-1/TRBV3-2	TRBJ2-5	-	TRBD2	TGTGCCAGCAGCCTAGCGGGAGGGCCGTCAGAGACCCAGTACTTC	CASSLAGGPSETQYF
TRBV27	TRBJ1-1	once	TRBD1	TGTGCCAGCAGTTTTTCCAGGACAGGGGATACTGAAGCTTTCTTT	CASSFSRTGDTEAFF
TRBV5-6	TRBJ1-6	-	-	TGTGCCAGCAGGGCCGGGTTGGATTCACCCCTCCACTTT	CASRAGLDSPLHF
TRBV7-3	TRBJ2-5	-	-	TGTGCCAGCAGCTTAAGTGGCAGGGGACGAGAGACCCAGTACTTC	CASSLSGRGRETQYF
TRBV30	TRBJ1-1	-	-	TGTGCCTGGGAGAAACAGAGTAACACTGAAGCTTTCTTT	CAWEKQSNTEAFF
TRBV5-1	TRBJ2-1	-	-	TGCGCCAGCAGCAATGAGAACAATGAGCAGTTCTTC	CASSNENNEQFF
TRBV14	TRBJ2-2	-	-	TGTGCCAGCAGCCAAGATCTAAGGCGAGCCCAGGACACCGGGGAGCTGTTTTTT	CASSQDLRRAQDTGELFF
TRBV28	TRBJ2-7	-	-	TGTGCCAGCAGTCGCTACCTAGGCTTATCCTACGAGCAGTACTTC	CASSRYLGLSYEQYF
TRBV6-5	TRBJ2-7	-	-	TGTGCCAGCAGTTCTCCTGGAGTTAGGTCCGAGCAGTACTTC	CASSSPGVRSEQYF
TRBV2	TRBJ1-1	-	-	TGTGCCAGCAGTGAGAGGATGAACACTGAAGCTTTCTTT	CASSERMNTEAFF
TRBV19	TRBJ2-4	-	TRBD2	TGTGCCAGTAGTACCGGACTAGCGGGAGCCAAAAACATTCAGTACTTC	CASSTGLAGAKNIQYF
TRBV29-1	TRBJ2-1	-	-	TGCAGCGTTGGCAGAAGCTACAATGAGCAGTTCTTC	CSVGRSYNEQFF
TRBV2	TRBJ1-4	-	TRBD1	TGTGCCAGCAGTCCCGACAGGGTGGGTGAAAAACTGTTTTTT	CASSPDRVGEKLFF
TRBV6-2/TRBV6-3	TRBJ2-7	-	TRBD2	TGTGCCAGCAGTTCGCCCTCTAGCGGGAGGGCCGGAGGGAACGAGCAGTACTTC	CASSSPSSGRAGGNEQYF
TRBV28	TRBJ2-7	-	TRBD2	TGTGCCAGCAGCCCTAGCGGGAGCTACGAGCAGTACTTC	CASSPSGSYEQYF
TRBV27	TRBJ1-5	-	-	TGTGCCTCGGGGTCGATCGGCAATCAGCCCCAGCATTTT	CASGSIGNQPQHF
TRBV6-5	TRBJ1-3	-	TRBD1	TGTGCCAGCAGTTACGCTGGGACAGGGGCCGGAAACACCATATATTTT	CASSYAGTGAGNTIYF
TRBV28	TRBJ2-7	-	TRBD2	TGTGCCAGCAGTTTAGTGGTTCTAGCGGGGACCTACGAGCAGTACTTC	CASSLVVLAGTYEQYF
TRBV5-4	TRBJ1-1	few	TRBD1	TGTGCCAGCACCAAGGACAGGCAGGGCACTGAAGCTTTCTTT	CASTKDRQGTEAFF
TRBV2	TRBJ1-1	-	-	TGTGCCAGCAGTGGGCGGGAGGGAACTGAAGCTTTCTTT	CASSGREGTEAFF
TRBV5-4	TRBJ2-3	-	-	TGTGCCAGCAGCAAGACAGGAGCTAGCACAGATACGCAGTATTTT	CASSKTGASTDTQYF
TRBV12-3/TRBV12-4	TRBJ1-1	-	-	TGTGCCAGCAGTTTATTCGCTGAAGCTTTCTTT	CASSLFAEAFF
TRBV7-9	TRBJ1-1	-	TRBD1	TGTGCCAGCAGCCAAGCCCGGGACAGGACGACCGACCTTGAAGCTTTCTTT	CASSQARDRTTDLEAFF
TRBV20-1	TRBJ2-1	-	-	TGCAGCCTTTACGGGGGTCATGAGCAGTTCTTC	CSLYGGHEQFF
TRBV7-9	TRBJ2-1	-	TRBD2	TGTGCCAGCAGCCGAGCCGGGACTAGGACACACATTGAGCAGTTCTTC	CASSRAGTRTHIEQFF
TRBV5-6	TRBJ2-7	once	TRBD2	TGTGCCAGCAGCTTGATCTCTAGCGGGGAAGACTACGAGCAGTACTTC	CASSLISSGEDYEQYF
TRBV10-3	TRBJ1-5	-	TRBD1	TGTGCCCACTCCCGGGACAGTAATCAGCCCCAGCATTTT	CAHSRDSNQPQHF
TRBV5-1	TRBJ1-1	-	TRBD1	TGCGCCAGCAGCCCGAGGGCAGGGGGAAACACTGAAGCTTTCTTT	CASSPRAGGNTEAFF
TRBV7-6	TRBJ2-5	few	-	TGTGCCAGCAGCCCGAGGTTGGAGACCCAGTACTTC	CASSPRLETQYF